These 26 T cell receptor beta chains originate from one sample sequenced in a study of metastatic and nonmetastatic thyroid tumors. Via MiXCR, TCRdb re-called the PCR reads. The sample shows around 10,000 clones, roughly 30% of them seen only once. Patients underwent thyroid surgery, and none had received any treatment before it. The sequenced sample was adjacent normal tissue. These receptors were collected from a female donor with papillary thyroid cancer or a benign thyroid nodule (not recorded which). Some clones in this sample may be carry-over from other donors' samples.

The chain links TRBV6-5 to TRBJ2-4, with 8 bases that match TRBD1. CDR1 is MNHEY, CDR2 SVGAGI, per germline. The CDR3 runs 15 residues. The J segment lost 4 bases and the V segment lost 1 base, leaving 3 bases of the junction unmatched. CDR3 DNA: TGTGCCAGCAGTTACTGGGGACAGGCGAAAAACATTCAGTACTTC. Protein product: CASSYWGQAKNIQYF.

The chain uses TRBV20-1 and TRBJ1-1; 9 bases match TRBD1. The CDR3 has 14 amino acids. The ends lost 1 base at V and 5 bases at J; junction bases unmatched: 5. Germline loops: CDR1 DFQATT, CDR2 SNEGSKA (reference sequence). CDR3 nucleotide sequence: TGCAGTGCTAGAGGGGACAGGGCGAGAACTGAAGCTTTCTTT. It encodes CSARGDRARTEAFF.

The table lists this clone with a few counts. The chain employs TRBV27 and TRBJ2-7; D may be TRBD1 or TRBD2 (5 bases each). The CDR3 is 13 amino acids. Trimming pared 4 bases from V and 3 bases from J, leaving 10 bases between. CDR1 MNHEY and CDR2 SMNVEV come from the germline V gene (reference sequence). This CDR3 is CASSWGRGYEQYF. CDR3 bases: TGTGCCAGCAGTTGGGGCCGGGGCTACGAGCAGTACTTC.

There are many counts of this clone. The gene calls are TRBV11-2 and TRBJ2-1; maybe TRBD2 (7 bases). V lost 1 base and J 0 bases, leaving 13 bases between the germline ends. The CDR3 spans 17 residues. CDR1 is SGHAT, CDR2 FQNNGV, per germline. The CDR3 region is CASSLGRGGSSYNEQFF. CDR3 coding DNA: TGTGCCAGCAGCTTAGGAAGGGGGGGGAGCTCCTACAATGAGCAGTTCTTC.

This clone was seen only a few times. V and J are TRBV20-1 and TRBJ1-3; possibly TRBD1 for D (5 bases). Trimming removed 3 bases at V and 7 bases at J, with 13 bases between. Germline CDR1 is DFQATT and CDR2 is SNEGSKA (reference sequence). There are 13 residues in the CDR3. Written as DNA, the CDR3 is TGCAGTGCTAGGCAGGGCCGGTTTAACACCATATATTTT. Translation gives CSARQGRFNTIYF.

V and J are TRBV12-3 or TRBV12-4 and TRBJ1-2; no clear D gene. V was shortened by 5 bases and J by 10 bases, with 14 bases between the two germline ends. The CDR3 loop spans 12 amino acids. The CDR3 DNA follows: TGTGCCAGCAGTACCCGGGAGGGTGCCTACACCTTC. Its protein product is CASSTREGAYTF.

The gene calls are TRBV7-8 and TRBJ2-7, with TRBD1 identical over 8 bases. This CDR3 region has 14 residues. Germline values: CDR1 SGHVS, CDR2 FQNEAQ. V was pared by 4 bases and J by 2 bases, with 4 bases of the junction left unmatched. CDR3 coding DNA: TGTGCCAGCAGCTCCAGACAGGGGACCTACGAGCAGTACTTC. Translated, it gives CASSSRQGTYEQYF.

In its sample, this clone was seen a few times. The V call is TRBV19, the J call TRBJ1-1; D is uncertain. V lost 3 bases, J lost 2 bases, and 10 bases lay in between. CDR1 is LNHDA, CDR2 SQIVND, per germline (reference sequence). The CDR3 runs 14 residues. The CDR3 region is CASSIPPSNTEAFF. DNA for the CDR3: TGTGCCAGTAGTATTCCACCCAGCAACACTGAAGCTTTCTTT.

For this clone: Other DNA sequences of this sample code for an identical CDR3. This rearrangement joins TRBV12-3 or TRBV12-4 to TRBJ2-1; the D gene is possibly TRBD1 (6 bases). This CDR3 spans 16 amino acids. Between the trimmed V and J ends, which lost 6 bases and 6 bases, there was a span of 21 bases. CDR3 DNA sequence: TGTGCCAGCAGCCGACGGCAGGGGCCAGTCTCCAATGAGCAGTTCTTC. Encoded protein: CASSRRQGPVSNEQFF.

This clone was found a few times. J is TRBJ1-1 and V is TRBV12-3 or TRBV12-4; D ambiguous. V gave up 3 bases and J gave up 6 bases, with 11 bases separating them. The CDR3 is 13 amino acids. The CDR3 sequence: CASSLEMGAEAFF. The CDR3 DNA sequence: TGTGCCAGCAGTTTGGAGATGGGAGCTGAAGCTTTCTTT.

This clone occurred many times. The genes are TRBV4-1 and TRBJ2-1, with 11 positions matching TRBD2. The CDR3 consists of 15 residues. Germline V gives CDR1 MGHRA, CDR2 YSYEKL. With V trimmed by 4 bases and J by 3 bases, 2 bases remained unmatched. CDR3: CASSLSGRDYNEQFF. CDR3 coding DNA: TGCGCCAGCAGCCTTAGCGGGAGGGACTACAATGAGCAGTTCTTC.

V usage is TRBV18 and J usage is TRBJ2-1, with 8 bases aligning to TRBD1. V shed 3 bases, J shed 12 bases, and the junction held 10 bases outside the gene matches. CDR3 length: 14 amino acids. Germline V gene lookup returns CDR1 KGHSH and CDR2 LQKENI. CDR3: CASSPHPDGQGQFF. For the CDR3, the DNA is TGTGCCAGCTCACCGCACCCCGATGGACAGGGGCAGTTCTTC. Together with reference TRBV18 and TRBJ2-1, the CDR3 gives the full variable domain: NAGVMQNPRHLVRRRGQEARLRCSPMKGHSHVYWYRQLPEEGLKFMVYLQKENIIDESGMPKERFSAEFPKEGPSILRIQQVVRGDSAAYFCASSPHPDGQGQFFGPGTRLTVL.

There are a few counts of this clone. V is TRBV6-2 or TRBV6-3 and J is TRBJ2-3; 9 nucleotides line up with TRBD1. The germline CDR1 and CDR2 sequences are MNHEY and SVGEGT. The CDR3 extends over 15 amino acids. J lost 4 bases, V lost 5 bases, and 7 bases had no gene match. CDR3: CASSVQGAGADTQYF. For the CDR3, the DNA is TGTGCCAGCAGTGTACAGGGGGCGGGCGCAGATACGCAGTATTTT.

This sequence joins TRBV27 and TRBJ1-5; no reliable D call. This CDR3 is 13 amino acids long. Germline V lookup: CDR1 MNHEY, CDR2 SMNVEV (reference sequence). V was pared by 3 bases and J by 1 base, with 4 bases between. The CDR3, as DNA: TGTGCCAGCAGTTTCCAGAGCAATCAGCCCCAGCATTTT. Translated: CASSFQSNQPQHF.

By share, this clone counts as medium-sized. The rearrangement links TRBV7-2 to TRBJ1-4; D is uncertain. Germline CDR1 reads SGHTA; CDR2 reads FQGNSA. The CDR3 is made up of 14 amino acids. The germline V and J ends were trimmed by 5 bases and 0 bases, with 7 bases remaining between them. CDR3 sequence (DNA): TGTGCCAGCAGCCGGACGACAACTAATGAAAAACTGTTTTTT. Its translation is CASSRTTTNEKLFF. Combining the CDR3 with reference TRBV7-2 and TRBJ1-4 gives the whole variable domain GAGVSQSPSNKVTEKGKDVELRCDPISGHTALYWYRQSLGQGLEFLIYFQGNSAPDKSGLPSDRFSAERTGGSVSTLTIQRTQQEDSAVYLCASSRTTTNEKLFFGSGTQLSVL.

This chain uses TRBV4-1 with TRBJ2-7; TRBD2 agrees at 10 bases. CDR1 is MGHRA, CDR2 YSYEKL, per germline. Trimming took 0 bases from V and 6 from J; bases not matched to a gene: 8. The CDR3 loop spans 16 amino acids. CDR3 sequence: CASSQDWQLAGFEQYF. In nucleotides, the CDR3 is TGCGCCAGCAGCCAAGATTGGCAACTAGCGGGATTCGAGCAGTACTTC.

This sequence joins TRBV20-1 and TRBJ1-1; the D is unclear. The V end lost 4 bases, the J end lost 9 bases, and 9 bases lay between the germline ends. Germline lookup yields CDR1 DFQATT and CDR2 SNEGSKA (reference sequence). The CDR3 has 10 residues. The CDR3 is CSANWGKAFF. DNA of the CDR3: TGCAGTGCTAATTGGGGTAAAGCTTTCTTT.

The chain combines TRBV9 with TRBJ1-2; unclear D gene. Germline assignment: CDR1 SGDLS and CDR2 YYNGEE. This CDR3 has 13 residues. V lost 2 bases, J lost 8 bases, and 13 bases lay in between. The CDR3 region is CASSVSGGGGYTF. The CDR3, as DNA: TGTGCCAGCAGCGTCTCGGGTGGAGGGGGCTACACCTTC. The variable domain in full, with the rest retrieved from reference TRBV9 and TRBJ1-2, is DSGVTQTPKHLITATGQRVTLRCSPRSGDLSVYWYQQSLDQGLQFLIQYYNGEERAKGNILERFSAQQFPDLHSELNLSSLELGDSALYFCASSVSGGGGYTFGSGTRLTVV.

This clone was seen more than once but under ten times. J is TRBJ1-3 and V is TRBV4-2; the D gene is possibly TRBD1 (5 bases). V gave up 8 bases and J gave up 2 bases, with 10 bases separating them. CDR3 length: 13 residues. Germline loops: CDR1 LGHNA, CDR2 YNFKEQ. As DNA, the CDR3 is TGTGCCAGCGGGGGTGAGGCTGGAAACACCATATATTTT. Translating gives CASGGEAGNTIYF.

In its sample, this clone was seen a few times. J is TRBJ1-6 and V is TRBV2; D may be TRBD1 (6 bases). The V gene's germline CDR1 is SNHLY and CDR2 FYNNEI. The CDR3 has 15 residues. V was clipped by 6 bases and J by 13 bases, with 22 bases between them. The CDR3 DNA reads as TGTGCCAGCAGGAGCCGGGCGGACAGAATTTTCCCCCTCCACTTT. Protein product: CASRSRADRIFPLHF.

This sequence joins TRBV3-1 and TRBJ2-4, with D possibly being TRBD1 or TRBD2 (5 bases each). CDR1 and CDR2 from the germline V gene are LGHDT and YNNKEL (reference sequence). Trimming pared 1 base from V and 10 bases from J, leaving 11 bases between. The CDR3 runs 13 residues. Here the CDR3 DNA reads TGTGCCAGCAGCCAAGGGAGGAAGGGGATTCAGTACTTC. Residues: CASSQGRKGIQYF.

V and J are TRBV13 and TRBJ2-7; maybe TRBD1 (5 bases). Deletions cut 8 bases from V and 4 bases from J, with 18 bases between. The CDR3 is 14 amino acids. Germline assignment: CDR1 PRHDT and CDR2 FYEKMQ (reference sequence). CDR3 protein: CASYRDRRIYEQYF. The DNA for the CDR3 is TGTGCCAGCTACCGCGACAGACGGATTTACGAGCAGTACTTC.

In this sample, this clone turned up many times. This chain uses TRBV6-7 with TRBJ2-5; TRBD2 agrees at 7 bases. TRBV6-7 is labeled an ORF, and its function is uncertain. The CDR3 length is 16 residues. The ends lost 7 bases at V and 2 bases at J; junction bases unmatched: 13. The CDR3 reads CASTGRWREGQETQYF. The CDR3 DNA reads TGTGCCAGCACCGGACGGTGGAGGGAGGGTCAAGAGACCCAGTACTTC.

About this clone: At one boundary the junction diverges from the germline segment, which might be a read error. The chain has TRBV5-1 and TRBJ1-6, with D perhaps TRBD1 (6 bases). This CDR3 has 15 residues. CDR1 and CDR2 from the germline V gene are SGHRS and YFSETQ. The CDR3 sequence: CASSHDQGINSPLQF. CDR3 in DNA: TGCGCCAGCAGCCATGACCAGGGGATAAATTCACCCCTCCAATTT.

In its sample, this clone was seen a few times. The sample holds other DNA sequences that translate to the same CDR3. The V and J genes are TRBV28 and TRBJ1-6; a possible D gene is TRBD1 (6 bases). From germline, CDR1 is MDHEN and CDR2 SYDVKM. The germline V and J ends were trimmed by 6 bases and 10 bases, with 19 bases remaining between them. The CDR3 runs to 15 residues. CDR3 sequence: CASSEKTGGGSPLHF. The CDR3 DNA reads TGTGCCAGCAGCGAAAAGACAGGTGGAGGCTCACCCCTCCACTTT.

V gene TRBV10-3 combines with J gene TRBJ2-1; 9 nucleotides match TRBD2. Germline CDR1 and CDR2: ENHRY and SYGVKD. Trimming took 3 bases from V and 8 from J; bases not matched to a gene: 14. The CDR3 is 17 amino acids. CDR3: CAISDSRGSGSGDEQFF. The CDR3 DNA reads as TGTGCCATCAGTGACTCCCGGGGTAGCGGGAGCGGTGATGAGCAGTTCTTC.